This T cell receptor (beta chain) was recovered during a study of T cell repertoires in cytomegalovirus infection. Study-wide results and limits: Carriers of CMV and the relevant HLA type were discriminated by public TCR beta frequency. The ex vivo response was dominated by HLA-C-restricted CMV-specific TCR beta clonotypes.

TCRdb reprocessed the reads via MiXCR and lists one record per CDR3 protein. Among around 750,000 distinct CDR3 sequences, about 30% were seen once, and the ten largest hold around 12%. This clonotype turned up a few times. The antigen is not known. The ends were cut back, 4 bases at V and 7 bases at J, with 6 bases in the middle. There are 11 residues in the CDR3. In germline, CDR1 is KGHDR, CDR2 SFDVKD. V gene TRBV24-1 combines with J gene TRBJ1-1, with D uncertain. The sequence was collected from a human donor in good health (CMV status not recorded). Some clones in this sample may be carry-over from other donors' samples. Sequenced here: cultured CD8+ T cells from PBMCs, sampled from culture after CMV antigen stimulation. CDR3 in DNA: TGTGCCACCAGTGACGGGGTTGAAGCTTTCTTT. It translates to CATSDGVEAFF.